The 7 T cell receptor beta chains given below trace back to one sample, sequenced in a study of T cell clonality in common variable immunodeficiency. TCRdb keeps only in-frame clones here, not all; method: immunoSEQ multiplex PCR. Found here are around 40,000 clones, no singletons; the ten largest cover over 2%. The sample comprised peripheral blood mononuclear cells. The receptors originated from a person aged 18 to 70 in good health.

This clone has only a few counts. With the read ending 3 residues before the CDR3 end, the germline J gene is used to fill in that end. The chain employs TRBV5-1 and TRBJ2-7; perhaps TRBD1 as D (5 bases). The CDR3 length is 13 residues. Between the trimmed V and J ends, which lost 0 bases and 4 bases, there was a span of 8 bases. In germline, CDR1 is SGHRS, CDR2 YFSETQ. Here the CDR3 reads CASSLGQRYEQYF. The CDR3 DNA, read in part, is TGCGCCAGCAGCTTGGGACAGAGATACGAG.

In this sample, this clone turned up many times. The read falls 3 residues short of the CDR3 end, and the missing part is taken from the germline J gene. The chain recombines TRBV30 with TRBJ1-1; 7 nucleotides match TRBD1. The CDR3 covers 14 residues. The V segment lost 3 bases and the J segment 1 base; nucleotides outside the gene matches: 5. Germline values: CDR1 GTSNPN, CDR2 SVGIG (reference sequence). CDR3 region: CAWSRGSGNTEAFF. The DNA read from the CDR3 is TGTGCCTGGAGCAGGGGGAGTGGGAACACTGAA.

This clone was recorded many times. Read coverage stops 3 residues before the CDR3 terminus; the germline J gene supplies the remainder. The J gene is TRBJ2-1, the V gene TRBV20-1; TRBD1 matches 7 bases. CDR1 and CDR2 (germline): DFQATT, SNEGSKA (reference sequence). CDR3 size: 16 residues. J was trimmed by 4 bases and V by 2 bases; bases with no gene match: 11. CDR3 protein: CSARYGVGTAYNEQFF. The CDR3 DNA, read in part, is TGCAGTGCTAGATATGGAGTAGGGACAGCTTACAATGAG.

This clone was observed many times. The read is 3 residues too short to cover the CDR3 end, so that end is filled in from the germline J gene. The chain joins TRBV30 to TRBJ1-2, with 9 positions matching TRBD1. Germline trimming cut 0 bases from V and 5 bases from J; bases unmatched to any gene: 4. Germline CDR1 GTSNPN, CDR2 SVGIG (reference sequence). CDR3 length equals 14 residues. Here the CDR3 reads CAWSVQGARYGYTF. The sequenced part of the CDR3 DNA is TGTGCCTGGAGTGTACAGGGGGCGAGGTATGGC.

This clone was counted many times. The CDR3 is cut off 3 residues early in the read; its end comes from the germline J gene. This rearrangement joins TRBV20-1 to TRBJ1-2; 7 bases are a match to TRBD1. CDR1 is DFQATT and CDR2 is SNEGSKA in the germline V gene (reference sequence). The CDR3 length is 16 residues. Trimming at V came to 1 base and at J to 0 bases, leaving 8 bases not matched to a gene. The CDR3 bases that were read are TGCAGTGCTAGAGCCTTTACAGGGGACTCTAACTATGGC. As protein: CSARAFTGDSNYG. The whole CDR3 sequence reads CSARAFTGDSNYGYTF.

This clone came up many times. The read ends 3 residues shy of where the CDR3 ends; the end is completed using the germline J gene. This chain connects TRBV19 to TRBJ1-2; weak D call: TRBD1 (5 bases). The CDR3 extends over 15 amino acids. In germline, CDR1 is LNHDA, CDR2 SQIVND (reference sequence). The CDR3 here is CASSIVIRTKEGYTF. CDR3 DNA, as far as it was read: TGTGCCAGTAGTATCGTAATAAGGACAAAGGAGGGC.

This clone was counted ten times or more. The DNA ends 3 residues before the CDR3 does, and the rest of the CDR3 is filled in from the germline J gene. The chain has TRBV6-2 or TRBV6-3 and TRBJ1-6; D remains unclear. V lost 4 bases to trimming and J lost 8 bases, with 18 bases between them. The CDR3 has 16 amino acids. The germline V gene has CDR1 MNHEY and CDR2 SVGEGT. The CDR3 loop reads CASSSPRQIRHSPLHF. Partial CDR3 DNA: TGTGCCAGCAGTTCTCCCCGACAAATTCGGCATTCACCC.